A selection of T cell receptor beta chains follows, all from one sample in a study of T cell responses to AZD1222 COVID-19 vaccine. Profiled with immunoSEQ multiplex PCR; TCRdb holds only in-frame clones, not every one. The sample consists of about 140,000 clones, approximately 85% of them appearing once. The sample here was peripheral blood, taken 28 days after the second dose of the MenACWY control vaccine. Source of these receptors: an adult who received the MenACWY meningococcal vaccine as a control. The CDR3 runs from the conserved cysteine through the conserved F or W. The D gene is left open where the match is weak. Rows give clone size only sometimes, using once, few, many, or a class for an expanded clone.

J gene | clone size | D gene | V gene | CDR3 protein | CDR3 DNA
TRBJ1-2 | - | - | TRBV30 | CAWSRSAGAAGYTF | TGTGCCTGGAGTCGGTCGGCAGGGGCCGCTGGCTACACCTTC
TRBJ2-5 | - | - | TRBV11-3 | CASSSGPSGYF | TGTGCCAGCAGCTCCGGGCCCTCGGGGTACTTC
TRBJ1-2 | - | - | TRBV27 | CASSSKDRNGYTF | TGTGCCAGCAGTTCTAAGGACAGAAATGGCTACACCTTC
TRBJ1-5 | once | - | TRBV18 | CASSPPTRGNQPQHF | TGTGCCAGCTCACCACCGACAAGGGGAAATCAGCCCCAGCATTTT
TRBJ1-1 | - | - | TRBV20-1 | CSAPRREAFF | TGCAGTGCACCTCGGAGGGAAGCTTTCTTT
TRBJ2-1 | - | - | TRBV24-1 | CEIDRPGGNEQFF | TGTGAAATAGACAGGCCCGGGGGCAATGAGCAGTTCTTC
TRBJ2-2 | - | TRBD1 | TRBV11-3 | CASSLTPGGEDTGELFF | TGTGCCAGCAGCTTAACCCCAGGGGGCGAGGACACCGGGGAGCTGTTTTTT
TRBJ2-2 | - | - | TRBV19 | CASSIPSFTGELFF | TGTGCCAGTAGTATACCCTCCTTCACCGGGGAGCTGTTTTTT
TRBJ2-4 | - | - | TRBV5-1 | CASSFGGVGKNIQYF | TGCGCCAGCAGCTTTGGCGGGGTGGGCAAAAACATTCAGTACTTC
TRBJ2-5 | - | - | TRBV12-3/TRBV12-4 | CASSFVRQETQYF | TGTGCCAGCAGTTTTGTGCGGCAAGAGACCCAGTACTTC